This passage covers 31 T cell receptor beta chains from one sample sequenced in a study of vaccination effects on CD4 cells after COVID-19. No antigen has been identified for these receptors. The assay was immunoSEQ multiplex PCR, and TCRdb's table has in-frame clones only and misses some. The sample has about 20,000 clones, roughly 74% seen once. ViraFEST used viral peptide pools to expand antigen-specific CD4+ T cells before sequencing. Culture lasted about ten days before CD4+ T cell isolation. Confirmation by PCR established that the person had SARS-CoV-2 infection between March and December 2020. The sample consisted of CD4+ T cells from PBMCs cultured with a peptide pool, taken before COVID-19 vaccination. Receptor source: a human donor who had a prior SARS-CoV-2 infection.

The chain employs TRBV27 and TRBJ2-1; 9 bases are a match to TRBD2. The CDR3 totals 14 residues. Looked up from germline, CDR1 is MNHEY and CDR2 is SMNVEV (reference sequence). Trimming took 2 bases from V and 11 from J; bases not matched to a gene: 7. CDR3 in DNA: TGTGCCAGCAGTTTACTCGCGGGAGGGGGTCAGCAGTTCTTC. This encodes CASSLLAGGGQQFF.

The chain joins TRBV7-2 to TRBJ2-5; 9 nucleotides align to TRBD1. Germline CDR1 and CDR2: SGHTA and FQGNSA. CDR3 length: 14 amino acids. Trimming at V came to 4 bases and at J to 5 bases, leaving 5 bases not matched to a gene. CDR3 protein: CASSSNRGRETQYF. The CDR3 region has the DNA TGTGCCAGCAGCTCAAACAGGGGGCGTGAGACCCAGTACTTC.

V usage is TRBV15 and J usage is TRBJ1-2, with D unresolved. Trimming left V 3 bases short and J 0 bases short, with 23 bases between. Germline-derived CDR1 and CDR2 are LNHNV and YYDKDF (reference sequence). This CDR3 is 19 amino acids long. This CDR3 is CATSSGPGLRGLSNYGYTF. The DNA for the CDR3 is TGTGCCACCAGCAGCGGTCCCGGGCTCCGAGGCCTCTCTAACTATGGCTACACCTTC.

This chain connects TRBV11-3 to TRBJ2-1; TRBD2 aligns across 13 bases. CDR3 length equals 17 residues. The V gene's germline CDR1 is SGHNT and CDR2 YENEEA. V lost 1 base, J lost 8 bases, and 8 bases stayed unmatched. CDR3 sequence (DNA): TGTGCCAGCAGCTTAGCGCCGGGACTAGCGGGGAGCGATGAGCAGTTCTTC. Translation gives CASSLAPGLAGSDEQFF. Full variable domain (remainder filled in from reference TRBV11-3 and TRBJ2-1): EAGVVQSPRYKIIEKKQPVAFWCNPISGHNTLYWYLQNLGQGPELLIRYENEEAVDDSQLPKDRFSAERLKGVDSTLKIQPAELGDSAVYLCASSLAPGLAGSDEQFFGPGTRLTVL.

The chain carries TRBV6-5 and TRBJ2-5; D uncertain. CDR1 and CDR2 (germline): MNHEY, SVGAGI. CDR3 length equals 12 residues. Between the trimmed V and J ends, which lost 4 bases and 5 bases, there was a span of 8 bases. The DNA for the CDR3 is TGTGCCAGCAGTTTAGAAGGGGAGACCCAGTACTTC. It codes for CASSLEGETQYF.

In its sample, this clone was seen a few times. The V gene is TRBV5-8, the J gene TRBJ1-1; 7 bases are a match to TRBD1. The CDR3 is 14 amino acids. CDR1 is SGHTS, CDR2 YDEGEE, per germline. Losses at the gene ends were 4 bases for V and 3 bases for J; bases not matched to a gene: 6. The CDR3 here is CASSPDDRDTEAFF. Here the CDR3 DNA reads TGTGCCAGCAGCCCGGACGACAGGGACACTGAAGCTTTCTTT.

V gene TRBV6-2 or TRBV6-3 combines with J gene TRBJ1-1; D remains ambiguous. Looked up from germline, CDR1 is MNHEY and CDR2 is SVGEGT. The CDR3 covers 13 residues. Trimming left V 2 bases short and J 3 bases short, with 7 bases between. CDR3 DNA sequence: TGTGCCAGCAGTTACGTCATGGACACTGAAGCTTTCTTT. Translating it yields CASSYVMDTEAFF.

CDR3: CASSQVPSLAGGPGEQFF. In nucleotides, the CDR3 is TGCGCCAGCAGCCAAGTCCCCTCACTAGCGGGGGGGCCGGGGGAGCAGTTCTTC. The chain links TRBV4-1 to TRBJ2-1; 13 bases match TRBD2. V was pared by 1 base and J by 10 bases, with 13 bases of the junction left unmatched. The CDR3 loop spans 18 amino acids. Germline lookup yields CDR1 MGHRA and CDR2 YSYEKL.

The chain couples TRBV30 to TRBJ2-7, with D uncertain. V was cut by 1 base and J by 4 bases, with 17 bases left in between. CDR1 is GTSNPN, CDR2 SVGIG, per germline (reference sequence). The CDR3 sequence is 15 residues long. The CDR3 DNA reads TGTGCCTGGAGTGGGCTAGAGGCCTCCGTGTACGAGCAGTACTTC. This gives the protein CAWSGLEASVYEQYF.

The rearrangement uses TRBV5-1 and TRBJ2-3, with TRBD2 as a possible D gene (6 bases). The CDR3 spans 15 residues. CDR1 SGHRS and CDR2 YFSETQ come from the germline V gene. V was clipped by 4 bases and J by 4 bases, with 16 bases between them. The CDR3 coding sequence is TGCGCCAGCAGCGGCGGGGCCTATACCCCAGATACGCAGTATTTT. Translated, it gives CASSGGAYTPDTQYF.

This chain links TRBV15 with TRBJ2-7; 7 bases match TRBD2. J lost 3 bases, V lost 0 bases, and 8 bases had no gene match. This CDR3 spans 16 amino acids. CDR1 and CDR2 from the germline V gene are LNHNV and YYDKDF (reference sequence). The CDR3 coding sequence is TGTGCCACCAGCAGAGATTGGGGGGGTTCCAGCTACGAGCAGTACTTC. Translating it yields CATSRDWGGSSYEQYF.

This chain joins TRBV5-6 and TRBJ2-3; 7 positions match TRBD2. V lost 0 bases and J lost 4; bases outside the gene matches: 8. The CDR3 loop spans 16 amino acids. Germline V gene data show CDR1 as SGHDT and CDR2 as YYEEEE. Written as DNA, the CDR3 is TGTGCCAGCAGCTTGGTGCAGCGGGGCCCCCCAGATACGCAGTATTTT. Encoded protein: CASSLVQRGPPDTQYF.

The V and J genes are TRBV20-1 and TRBJ2-5; D remains unclear. Germline loops: CDR1 DFQATT, CDR2 SNEGSKA (reference sequence). CDR3 length equals 14 residues. V was trimmed by 3 bases and J by 5 bases, leaving 16 bases between them. The CDR3 DNA reads TGCAGTGCTAGTATGTTGCGCTATGGGGAGACCCAGTACTTC. Amino acids: CSASMLRYGETQYF.

This clone was observed once. The chain is built from TRBV3-1 (or the pseudogene TRBV3-2) and TRBJ1-2; D possibly corresponds to TRBD1 (5 bases). This CDR3 is built from 17 residues. V dropped 3 bases and J dropped 4 bases, with 21 bases sitting between them. Germline V gene lookup returns CDR1 LGHDT and CDR2 YNNKEL (reference sequence). The CDR3: CASSQPSGGVGVYGYTF. CDR3 DNA sequence: TGTGCCAGCAGCCAGCCGTCGGGGGGGGTTGGGGTCTATGGCTACACCTTC.

The chain couples TRBV3-1 (or the pseudogene TRBV3-2) to TRBJ1-2; maybe TRBD1 (6 bases). The CDR3 is made up of 14 amino acids. Per germline, CDR1 LGHDT and CDR2 YNNKEL (reference sequence). V lost 1 base and J lost 7, with 13 bases in between. CDR3 sequence reads: CASSQVGGAVGYTF. The CDR3 nucleotides are TGTGCCAGCAGCCAAGTCGGGGGGGCTGTTGGCTACACCTTC.

By share, this clone ranks as hyperexpanded. The chain links TRBV30 to TRBJ1-2; D gene unclear. V lost 3 bases and J lost 5, with 16 bases in between. Germline V gene sequence: CDR1 GTSNPN, CDR2 SVGIG (reference sequence). This CDR3 spans 14 amino acids. The CDR3 coding sequence is TGTGCCTGGAGCGGTTCGGGCCTCGGGTATGGCTACACCTTC. Residues: CAWSGSGLGYGYTF.

The chain recombines TRBV12-3 or TRBV12-4 with TRBJ1-5; D gene ambiguous. There are 13 residues in the CDR3. With 5 bases removed from V and 0 bases from J, the gap between germline ends came to 5 bases. CDR3 coding DNA: TGTGCCAGCAGTGCCTATAGCAATCAGCCCCAGCATTTT. This encodes CASSAYSNQPQHF.

The chain combines TRBV10-3 with TRBJ2-1, with D uncertain. The CDR3 totals 14 residues. Trimming pared 6 bases from V and 4 bases from J, leaving 13 bases between. Germline CDR1 and CDR2: ENHRY and SYGVKD. As DNA, the CDR3 is TGTGCCATCAGGGACGGAGAAAGATACAATGAGCAGTTCTTC. It encodes CAIRDGERYNEQFF.

The chain uses TRBV5-6 and TRBJ2-7; 7 bases line up with TRBD2. The trim removed 4 bases at V and 5 bases at J, leaving 12 bases unmatched. The CDR3 has 15 residues. Germline lookup yields CDR1 SGHDT and CDR2 YYEEEE. For the CDR3, the DNA is TGTGCCAGCAGCCCCCAACTGGCGGGAGACCACGAGCAGTACTTC. Protein product: CASSPQLAGDHEQYF.

The chain employs TRBV11-2 and TRBJ2-1, with 9 positions matching TRBD2. The CDR3 is made up of 16 amino acids. J lost 2 bases, V lost 4 bases, and 6 bases had no gene match. CDR1 is SGHAT, CDR2 FQNNGV, per germline. The CDR3 region is CASSSLAGVAYNEQFF. The CDR3 region has the DNA TGTGCCAGCAGCTCCTTAGCGGGAGTAGCCTACAATGAGCAGTTCTTC.

As concerns this clone: At one end the junction does not follow the germline gene, possibly because of a read error. The V call is TRBV7-3, the J call TRBJ2-1, with TRBD1 matching over 9 bases. Germline V lookup: CDR1 SGHTA, CDR2 FQGTGA. This CDR3 is built from 11 residues. The CDR3 is CASSSGTGKIF. The CDR3 DNA follows: TGTGCCAGCAGCTCCGGGACAGGGAAGATCTTC.

V is TRBV3-1 (or the pseudogene TRBV3-2) and J is TRBJ1-2; D possibly corresponds to TRBD1 (5 bases). The CDR3 length is 14 residues. V lost 6 bases to trimming and J lost 6 bases, with 17 bases between them. Germline values: CDR1 LGHDT, CDR2 YNNKEL (reference sequence). CDR3 amino acids: CASRRGSDGDGYTF. The CDR3 coding sequence is TGTGCCAGCAGAAGGGGATCCGATGGGGATGGCTACACCTTC.

The chain joins TRBV5-1 to TRBJ2-5; D may be TRBD1 (6 bases). CDR1 SGHRS and CDR2 YFSETQ come from the germline V gene. The ends were cut back, 6 bases at V and 5 bases at J, with 14 bases in the middle. The CDR3 is 13 amino acids. CDR3 coding DNA: TGCGCCAGCACCGTGCTAAGGGGGGAGACCCAGTACTTC. Translation: CASTVLRGETQYF.

V usage is TRBV4-3 and J usage is TRBJ2-6; a weak D match, TRBD1 (5 bases). Germline V CDR1 and CDR2: LGHNA, YSLEER. CDR3 length: 18 amino acids. V was shortened by 0 bases and J by 0 bases, with 12 bases between the two germline ends. The CDR3 bases are TGCGCCAGCAGCCAAGAAGCCCAGGGATTCTCTGGGGCCAACGTCCTGACTTTC. Its translation: CASSQEAQGFSGANVLTF.

The chain joins TRBV6-5 to TRBJ2-1; 9 bases are a match to TRBD2. V lost 0 bases, J lost 6 bases, and 3 bases stayed unmatched. CDR3 size: 15 residues. Germline CDR1 reads MNHEY; CDR2 reads SVGAGI. This chain's CDR3 is CASSYSSGSLNEQFF. The CDR3 coding sequence is TGTGCCAGCAGTTACTCTAGCGGGAGTCTCAATGAGCAGTTCTTC.

This clone appeared a few times. The genes are TRBV5-1 and TRBJ2-7, with D possibly being TRBD1 (6 bases). The length of the CDR3 is 15 residues. The germline CDR1 and CDR2 sequences are SGHRS and YFSETQ. The V end lost 1 base, the J end lost 2 bases, and 13 bases lay between the germline ends. The CDR3 DNA reads as TGCGCCAGCAGCTTGTCACAGGGTGTAACCTACGAGCAGTACTTC. Translating gives CASSLSQGVTYEQYF.

This clone was seen a single time. The chain carries TRBV5-4 and TRBJ1-4; tentative D call: TRBD1 (6 bases). Trimming shortened V by 5 bases and J by 8 bases, and 22 bases separated the two germline ends. This CDR3 is 16 amino acids long. Per germline, CDR1 SGHNT and CDR2 YYREEE (reference sequence). As DNA, the CDR3 is TGTGCCAGCAGTAGAGACGGGGGCTCGACCCGGGAAAAACTGTTTTTT. Amino acids: CASSRDGGSTREKLFF.

The chain has TRBV6-1 and TRBJ1-2; 9 bases map to TRBD1. V gave up 2 bases and J gave up 2 bases; unmatched junction bases: 6. CDR1 is MNHNS and CDR2 is SASEGT in the germline V gene. The CDR3 covers 16 residues. The CDR3 spells CASSETGTGSNYGYTF. The CDR3 nucleotides are TGTGCCAGCAGTGAAACCGGGACAGGGTCGAACTATGGCTACACCTTC.

The rearrangement uses TRBV7-2 and TRBJ2-7; 7 bases map to TRBD1. The CDR3 extends over 15 amino acids. With 5 bases clipped from V and 0 bases from J, the junction kept 7 bases outside the gene matches. Germline CDR1 reads SGHTA; CDR2 reads FQGNSA. The CDR3 DNA reads TGTGCCAGCAGCGGGGGACAGTGGAGCTCCTACGAGCAGTACTTC. It encodes CASSGGQWSSYEQYF.

The V and J genes are TRBV6-5 and TRBJ1-1; D uncertain. With 2 bases removed from V and 0 bases from J, the gap between germline ends came to 4 bases. CDR1 MNHEY and CDR2 SVGAGI come from the germline V gene. The length of the CDR3 is 13 residues. The CDR3 nucleotides are TGTGCCAGCAGTTACGGTATGAACACTGAAGCTTTCTTT. Its protein product is CASSYGMNTEAFF.

V usage is TRBV2 and J usage is TRBJ2-5; 9 nucleotides agree with TRBD1. The CDR3 runs to 12 residues. Losses at the gene ends were 10 bases for V and 5 bases for J; bases not matched to a gene: 5. CDR1 SNHLY and CDR2 FYNNEI come from the germline V gene. CDR3 in DNA: TGTGCCACCACCGGGACAGGGGAGACCCAGTACTTC. Its protein product is CATTGTGETQYF.